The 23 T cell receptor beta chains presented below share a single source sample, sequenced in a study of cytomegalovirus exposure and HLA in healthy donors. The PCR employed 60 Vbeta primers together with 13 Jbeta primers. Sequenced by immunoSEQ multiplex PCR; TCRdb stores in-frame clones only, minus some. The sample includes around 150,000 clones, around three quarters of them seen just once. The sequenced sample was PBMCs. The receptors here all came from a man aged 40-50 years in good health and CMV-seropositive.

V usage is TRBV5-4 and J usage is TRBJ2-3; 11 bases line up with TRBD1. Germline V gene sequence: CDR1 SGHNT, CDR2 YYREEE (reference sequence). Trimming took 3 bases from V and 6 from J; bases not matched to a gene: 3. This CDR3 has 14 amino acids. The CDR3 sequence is CASSSGQGADTQYF. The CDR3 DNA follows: TGTGCCAGCAGCTCTGGACAGGGGGCGGATACGCAGTATTTT.

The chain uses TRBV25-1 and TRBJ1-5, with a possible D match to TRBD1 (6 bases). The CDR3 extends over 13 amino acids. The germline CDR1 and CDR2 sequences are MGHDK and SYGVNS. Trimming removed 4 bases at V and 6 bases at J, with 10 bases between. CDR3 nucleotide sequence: TGTGCCAGCAGTGGGGGGCGAAGTCAGCCCCAGCATTTT. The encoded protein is CASSGGRSQPQHF. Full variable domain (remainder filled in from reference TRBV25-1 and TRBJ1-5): EADIYQTPRYLVIGTGKKITLECSQTMGHDKMYWYQQDPGMELHLIHYSYGVNSTEKGDLSSESTVSRIRTEHFPLTLESARPSHTSQYLCASSGGRSQPQHFGDGTRLSIL.

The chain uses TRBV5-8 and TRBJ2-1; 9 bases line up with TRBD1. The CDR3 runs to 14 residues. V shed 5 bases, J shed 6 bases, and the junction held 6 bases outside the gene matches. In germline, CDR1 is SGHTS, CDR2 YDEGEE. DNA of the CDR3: TGTGCCAGCAGATCCGGGACAGGGCTCAATGAGCAGTTCTTC. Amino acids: CASRSGTGLNEQFF.

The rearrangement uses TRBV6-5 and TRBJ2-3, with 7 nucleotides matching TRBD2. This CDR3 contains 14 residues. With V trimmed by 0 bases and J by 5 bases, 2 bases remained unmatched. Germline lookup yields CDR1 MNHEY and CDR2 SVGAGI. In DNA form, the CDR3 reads TGTGCCAGCAGTTACTCGTGGGGGGGAGATACGCAGTATTTT. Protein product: CASSYSWGGDTQYF.

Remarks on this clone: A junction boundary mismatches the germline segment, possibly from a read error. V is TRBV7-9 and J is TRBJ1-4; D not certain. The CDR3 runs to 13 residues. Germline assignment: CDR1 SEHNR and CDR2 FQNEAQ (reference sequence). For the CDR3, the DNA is TGTTCCAGCAGCCAGCCGGGGTCTTTCACCCTGTTTTTT. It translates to CSSSQPGSFTLFF.

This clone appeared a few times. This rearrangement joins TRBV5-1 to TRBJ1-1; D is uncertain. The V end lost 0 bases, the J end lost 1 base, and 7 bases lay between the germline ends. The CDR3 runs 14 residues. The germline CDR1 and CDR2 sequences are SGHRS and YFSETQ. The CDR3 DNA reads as TGCGCCAGCAGCTTGGAATCCCGGAACACTGAAGCTTTCTTT. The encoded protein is CASSLESRNTEAFF.

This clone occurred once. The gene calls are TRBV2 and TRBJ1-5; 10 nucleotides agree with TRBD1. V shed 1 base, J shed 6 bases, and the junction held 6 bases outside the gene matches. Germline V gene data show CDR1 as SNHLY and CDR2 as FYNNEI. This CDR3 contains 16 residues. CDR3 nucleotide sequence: TGTGCCAGCAGTGAAGGTGGGACAGGGGTAAGTCAGCCCCAGCATTTT. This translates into CASSEGGTGVSQPQHF.

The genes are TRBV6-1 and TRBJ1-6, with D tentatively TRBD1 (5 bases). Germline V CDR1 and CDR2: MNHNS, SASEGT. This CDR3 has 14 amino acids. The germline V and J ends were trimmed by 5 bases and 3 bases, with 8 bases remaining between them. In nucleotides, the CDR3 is TGTGCCAGCAGTCGACAGAGCTATAATTCACCCCTCCACTTT. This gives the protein CASSRQSYNSPLHF.

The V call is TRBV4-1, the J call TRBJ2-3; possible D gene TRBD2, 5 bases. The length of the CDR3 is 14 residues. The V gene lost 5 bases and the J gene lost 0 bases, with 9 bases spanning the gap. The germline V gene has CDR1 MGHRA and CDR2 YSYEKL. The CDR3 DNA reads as TGCGCCAGCAGCGCGGGCCTTAGCACAGATACGCAGTATTTT. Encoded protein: CASSAGLSTDTQYF.

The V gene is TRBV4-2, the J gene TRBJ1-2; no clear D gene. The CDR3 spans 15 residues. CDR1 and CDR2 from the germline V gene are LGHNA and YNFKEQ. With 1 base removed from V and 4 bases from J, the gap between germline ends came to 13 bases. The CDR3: CASSQATAQAYGYTF. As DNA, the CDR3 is TGTGCCAGCAGCCAAGCTACCGCCCAGGCCTATGGCTACACCTTC.

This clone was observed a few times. The CDR3 coding sequence is TGTGCCAGCAGTTCCGGGACAGGCAACATCTTAGGGGGCTACACCTTC. This encodes CASSSGTGNILGGYTF. V usage is TRBV28 and J usage is TRBJ1-2; 8 nucleotides match TRBD1. V was clipped by 4 bases and J by 8 bases; unmatched bases: 15. CDR3 length: 16 amino acids. The germline V gene has CDR1 MDHEN and CDR2 SYDVKM.

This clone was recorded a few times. CDR3 amino acids: CAWRGTSGSREYTGELFF. The CDR3 DNA is TGTGCCTGGAGGGGGACTAGCGGGAGTCGAGAGTACACCGGGGAGCTGTTTTTT. This chain connects TRBV30 to TRBJ2-2; TRBD2 agrees at 14 bases. The CDR3 loop spans 18 amino acids. Germline V gene lookup returns CDR1 GTSNPN and CDR2 SVGIG (reference sequence). V lost 3 bases, J lost 3 bases, and 9 bases stayed unmatched.

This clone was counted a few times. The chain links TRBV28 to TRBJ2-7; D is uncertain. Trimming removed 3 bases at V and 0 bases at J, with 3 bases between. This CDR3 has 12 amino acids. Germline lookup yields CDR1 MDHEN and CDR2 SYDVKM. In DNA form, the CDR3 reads TGTGCCAGCAGTTTTAGCTCCTACGAGCAGTACTTC. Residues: CASSFSSYEQYF.

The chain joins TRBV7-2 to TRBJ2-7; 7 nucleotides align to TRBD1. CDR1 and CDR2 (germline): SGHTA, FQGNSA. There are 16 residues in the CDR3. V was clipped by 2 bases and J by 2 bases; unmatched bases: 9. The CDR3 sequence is CASSLMATGTTYEQYF. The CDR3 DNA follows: TGTGCCAGCAGCTTAATGGCGACAGGGACCACCTACGAGCAGTACTTC. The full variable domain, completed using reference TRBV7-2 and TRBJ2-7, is GAGVSQSPSNKVTEKGKDVELRCDPISGHTALYWYRQSLGQGLEFLIYFQGNSAPDKSGLPSDRFSAERTGGSVSTLTIQRTQQEDSAVYLCASSLMATGTTYEQYFGPGTRLTVT.

The CDR3 reads CASSLARTSGDSYNEQFF. For the CDR3, the DNA is TGCGCCAGCAGCCTCGCCCGGACTAGCGGAGACTCCTACAATGAGCAGTTCTTC. The chain recombines TRBV10-1 with TRBJ2-1, with 10 bases aligning to TRBD2. The CDR3 is 18 residues long. The germline V gene encodes CDR1 WNHNN and CDR2 SYGVQD (reference sequence). V gave up 6 bases and J gave up 0 bases; unmatched junction bases: 11.

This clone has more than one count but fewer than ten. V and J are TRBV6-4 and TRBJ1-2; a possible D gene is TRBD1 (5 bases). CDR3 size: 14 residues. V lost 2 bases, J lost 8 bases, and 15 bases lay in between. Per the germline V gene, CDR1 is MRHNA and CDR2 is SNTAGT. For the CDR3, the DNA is TGTGCCAGCAGTGACGCCAGGGCTCTATGGGGCTACACCTTC. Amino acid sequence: CASSDARALWGYTF.

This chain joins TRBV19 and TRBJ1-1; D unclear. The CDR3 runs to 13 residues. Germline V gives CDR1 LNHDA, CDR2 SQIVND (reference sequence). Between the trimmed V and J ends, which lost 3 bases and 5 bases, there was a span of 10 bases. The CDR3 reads CASSISSLTEAFF. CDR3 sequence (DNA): TGTGCCAGTAGTATCTCTAGTCTAACTGAAGCTTTCTTT.

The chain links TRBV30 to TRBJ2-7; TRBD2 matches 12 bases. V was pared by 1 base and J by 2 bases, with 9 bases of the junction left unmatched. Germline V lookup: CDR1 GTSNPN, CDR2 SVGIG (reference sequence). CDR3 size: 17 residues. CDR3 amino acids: CAWSAGRTSGIPYEQYF. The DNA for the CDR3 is TGTGCCTGGAGTGCTGGGAGGACTAGCGGGATACCCTACGAGCAGTACTTC.

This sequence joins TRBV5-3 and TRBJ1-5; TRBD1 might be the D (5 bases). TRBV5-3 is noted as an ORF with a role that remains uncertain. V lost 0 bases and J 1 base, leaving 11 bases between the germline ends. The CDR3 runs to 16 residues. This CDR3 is CARSLVQGGSNQPQHF. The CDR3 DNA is TGTGCCAGAAGCTTGGTTCAGGGTGGAAGCAATCAGCCCCAGCATTTT.

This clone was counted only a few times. CDR3 protein: CASREQGEDQPQHF. CDR3 bases: TGCGCCAGCAGAGAACAGGGGGAGGATCAGCCCCAGCATTTT. This rearrangement joins TRBV5-1 to TRBJ1-5, with 8 bases matching TRBD1. CDR3 length: 14 residues. CDR1 and CDR2 (germline): SGHRS, YFSETQ. Unmatched junction bases numbered 6, after V lost 5 bases and J lost 5 bases.

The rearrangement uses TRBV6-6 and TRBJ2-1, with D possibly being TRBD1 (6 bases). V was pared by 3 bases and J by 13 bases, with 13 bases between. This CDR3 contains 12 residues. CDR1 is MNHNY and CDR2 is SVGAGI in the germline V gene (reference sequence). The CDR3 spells CASSYPDSEQFF. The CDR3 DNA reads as TGTGCCAGCAGTTATCCGGACAGTGAACAGTTCTTC.

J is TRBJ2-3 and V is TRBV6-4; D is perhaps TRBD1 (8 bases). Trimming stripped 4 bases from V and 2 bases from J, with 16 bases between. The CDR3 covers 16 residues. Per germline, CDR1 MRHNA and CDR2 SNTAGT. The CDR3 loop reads CASSVTGGGNTDTQYF. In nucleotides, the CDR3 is TGTGCCAGCAGTGTCACAGGGGGAGGGAACACAGATACGCAGTATTTT.

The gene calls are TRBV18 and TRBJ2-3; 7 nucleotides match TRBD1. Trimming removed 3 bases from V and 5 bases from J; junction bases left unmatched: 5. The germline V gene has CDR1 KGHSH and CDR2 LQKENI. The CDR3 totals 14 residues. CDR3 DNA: TGTGCCAGCTCACCCGGACAGGAACAAGATACGCAGTATTTT. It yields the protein CASSPGQEQDTQYF.